The source of this TCR beta chain is a study of blood T cell repertoires in COVID-19 (dated by TCRdb to about 2020). In terms of the full investigation: Samples from collaborators originated in the United States, Italy and Spain and spanned both the acute and convalescent phases of COVID-19. The prospective study material was composed of cDNA or gDNA derived from T cells, B-cell-depleted T cells, or PBMCs. The dataset comprised deeply sampled blood TCRbeta repertoires from subjects exposed to, actively infected with, or recovered from COVID-19. The repertoires were released in a freely available public database intended as a resource for research on the immune response to SARS-CoV-2. Samples came from the ongoing ImmuneRACE study (first 160 participants) plus 1,254 subjects from 6 global collaborators. Sample metadata almost always included a de-identified subject ID, COVID-19 status, age in years and sex. Where available, HLA class I and class II types were obtained from metadata supplied by the sample provider rather than from assay-based typing. What the work shows at the level of the full study, not this receptor alone: How much clinical and demographic metadata was included differed by source and by participant, and the metadata was provided uncurated.

Trimming removed 4 bases from V and 10 bases from J; the gene matches leave 14 bases unexplained. The germline V gene encodes CDR1 SGHDN and CDR2 FVKESK. The CDR3 sequence holds 17 residues, the cysteine and phenylalanine included. The sequence is cut down to CDR3 DNA, 51 bases in frame from base 1. The collaborating institutions used their own protocols to collect whole blood in K2EDTA tubes. For TCRbeta analysis, collaborators shipped samples as frozen whole blood, isolated PBMCs, or DNA extracted from either of those sample types. This clone occurred once. What antigen it recognizes has not been identified. Base qualities were left out, and no much larger clone turns up one base away. TCRbeta CDR3 regions were amplified from genomic DNA by means of the immunoSEQ Assay, a bias-controlled multiplex PCR. The original pipeline was this. The number of nucleated cells in each sample was estimated from the amplification of reference gene primers within the assay. To quantify the absolute abundance of each unique TCRbeta CDR3 rearrangement, sequence reads were collapsed and filtered. For each sample, productive Simpson clonality was calculated as the square root of Simpson's diversity index across productive rearrangements. TCRdb carries this immuneACCESS record with in-frame sequences only. Its versions omit some clonotypes, under half of them owing to an unresolved V gene in the studies checked, with the rest unexplained. V, J and clone size are taken as reported in that table, and D and trimming were inferred from the DNA itself. Within this sample are roughly 290,000 clones, with 89% of them counted one time only. The ten largest clones take up roughly an eighth of the sample.

The clonotype was recovered from a woman aged 55-70 years with acute or convalescent COVID-19. The V gene is TRBV14 and the J gene is TRBJ2-1, and 12 junction bases match TRBD2. The sequencing input was peripheral blood. The DNA is as follows: TGTGCCAGCAGCCCGATCTGGACTAGCGGGGACAAGAGAGAGCAGTTCTTC. This translates into CASSPIWTSGDKREQFF.